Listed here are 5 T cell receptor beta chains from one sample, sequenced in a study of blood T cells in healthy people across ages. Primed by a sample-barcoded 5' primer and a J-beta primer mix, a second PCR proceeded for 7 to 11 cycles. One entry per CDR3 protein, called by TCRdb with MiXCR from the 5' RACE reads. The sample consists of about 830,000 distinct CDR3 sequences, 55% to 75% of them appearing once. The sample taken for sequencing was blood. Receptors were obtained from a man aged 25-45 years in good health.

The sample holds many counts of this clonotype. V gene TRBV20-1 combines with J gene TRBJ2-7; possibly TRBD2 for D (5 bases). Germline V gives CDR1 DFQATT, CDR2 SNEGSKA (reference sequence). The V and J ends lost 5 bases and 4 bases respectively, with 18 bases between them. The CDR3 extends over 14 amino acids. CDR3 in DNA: TGCAGTGCTTCGCTGGGGTGGGAGCCTTACGAGCAGTACTTC. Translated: CSASLGWEPYEQYF.

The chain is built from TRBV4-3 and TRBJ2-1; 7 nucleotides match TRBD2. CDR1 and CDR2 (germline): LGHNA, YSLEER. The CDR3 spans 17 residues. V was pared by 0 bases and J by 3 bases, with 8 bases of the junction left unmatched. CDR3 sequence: CASSQDGVGGIYNEQFF. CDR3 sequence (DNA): TGCGCCAGCAGCCAAGATGGGGTGGGAGGGATCTACAATGAGCAGTTCTTC.

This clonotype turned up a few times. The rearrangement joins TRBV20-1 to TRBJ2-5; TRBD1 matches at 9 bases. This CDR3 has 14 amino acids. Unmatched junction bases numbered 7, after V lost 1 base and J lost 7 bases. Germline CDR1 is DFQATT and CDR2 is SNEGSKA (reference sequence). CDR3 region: CSARGRDREGTQYF. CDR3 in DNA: TGCAGTGCTAGAGGACGGGACAGGGAAGGGACCCAGTACTTC.

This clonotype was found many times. This CDR3 is CASSVGPAGANVLTF. DNA of the CDR3: TGCGCCAGCAGCGTCGGCCCTGCCGGGGCCAACGTCCTGACTTTC. This rearrangement joins TRBV5-1 to TRBJ2-6; no clear D. This CDR3 is 15 amino acids long. CDR1 is SGHRS, CDR2 YFSETQ, per germline. The V end was cut by 4 bases, the J end by 4 bases, with 12 bases between.

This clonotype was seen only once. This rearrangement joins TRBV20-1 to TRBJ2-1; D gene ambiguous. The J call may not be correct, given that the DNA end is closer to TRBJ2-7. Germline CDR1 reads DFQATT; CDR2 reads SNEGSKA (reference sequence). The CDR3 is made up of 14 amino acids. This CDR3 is CSPLLGTAPYEQYF. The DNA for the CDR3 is TGCAGTCCCCTTCTGGGAACGGCACCATACGAGCAGTACTTC.